This is a list of T cell receptor beta chains from one sample in a study of T cell responses to AZD1222 COVID-19 vaccine. Assay: immunoSEQ multiplex PCR; the TCRdb copy retains only in-frame clones and omits some. This repertoire shows some 130,000 clones, about 94% found once; its top ten account for around 3.6%. The sample was peripheral blood, taken on day 0 of AZD1222 vaccination. The receptors were gathered from an adult in good health. CDR3s include the opening cysteine and the closing phenylalanine or tryptophan. The D gene is left open where the match is weak. For some rows the clone size is stated as once, few or many, or as a class when expanded; others skip it.

V gene	J gene	D gene	clone size	CDR3 DNA	CDR3 protein
TRBV6-5	TRBJ1-1	NA	NA	TGTGCCAGCAGGGCGGGCACTGAAGCTTTCTTT	CASRAGTEAFF
TRBV6-1	TRBJ1-5	NA	NA	TGTGCCAGCAGCGTCCCTATAGGGCAGCCCCAGCATTTT	CASSVPIGQPQHF
TRBV5-1	TRBJ2-7	TRBD2	NA	TGCGCCAGCAGCGTTTTAACTAGCGGGGCGAATTATTCCTACGAGCAGTACTTC	CASSVLTSGANYSYEQYF
TRBV18	TRBJ1-4	TRBD1	once	TGTGCCAGCTCACCGAACAGGGGAACTAATGAAAAACTGTTTTTT	CASSPNRGTNEKLFF
TRBV19	TRBJ2-7	TRBD1	NA	TGTGCCAGTAGTCCAGGGGACAGCGGTTCCTACGAGCAGTACTTC	CASSPGDSGSYEQYF
TRBV19	TRBJ1-3	NA	NA	TGTGCCAGTAGAGATTGGGGGTCTGGAAACACCATATATTTT	CASRDWGSGNTIYF
TRBV10-3	TRBJ2-7	TRBD2	NA	TGTGCCATCAGTGAAAGAGGGCTAGCGGACGAGCAGTACTTC	CAISERGLADEQYF
TRBV6-5	TRBJ1-1	NA	few	TGTGCCAGCAGGGCACAGGTATTGAACACTGAAGCTTTCTTT	CASRAQVLNTEAFF
TRBV28	TRBJ1-4	TRBD1	NA	TGTGCCACCAGGGGGGTTGCTAATGAAAAACTGTTTTTT	CATRGVANEKLFF
TRBV3-1/TRBV3-2	TRBJ2-3	TRBD2	NA	TGTGCCAGCAGCCAAGTAGCGGGAGGCCCGAATACGCAGTATTTT	CASSQVAGGPNTQYF
TRBV19	TRBJ1-5	NA	NA	TGTGCCAGTAGTAAGCTGGGGTCGGGGAACAATCAGCCCCAGCATTTT	CASSKLGSGNNQPQHF
TRBV5-4	TRBJ1-1	NA	NA	TGTGCCAGCAGCCCAGGGCATGGTGGAAGAAACACTGAAGCTTTCTTT	CASSPGHGGRNTEAFF
TRBV6-4	TRBJ2-3	NA	NA	TGTGCCAGCAGTGACCGGCGGGAATACATCGCGGATACGCAGTATTTT	CASSDRREYIADTQYF
TRBV11-3	TRBJ2-5	TRBD1	NA	TGTGCCAGCAGCTTAGGACAGGGTGAGACCCAGTACTTC	CASSLGQGETQYF
TRBV2	TRBJ1-1	NA	NA	TGTGCCAGCAGTGACAGGGAGGACACTGAAGCTTTCTTT	CASSDREDTEAFF
TRBV27	TRBJ1-2	TRBD1	once	TGTGCCACACGGACAGGGGGCGGCTACACCTTC	CATRTGGGYTF
TRBV9	TRBJ1-2	TRBD1	NA	TGTGCCAGCAGCGCGACAGGGTTAAGTGGCTACACCTTC	CASSATGLSGYTF
TRBV2	TRBJ1-3	TRBD1	few	TGTGCCAGCAGTTTCCCCCGGGACAGGGGCTCTGGAAACACCATATATTTT	CASSFPRDRGSGNTIYF
TRBV27	TRBJ2-5	NA	NA	TGTGCCAGCAGTTTCCTTGGGACCGCCCAACAAGAGACCCAGTACTTC	CASSFLGTAQQETQYF
TRBV7-9	TRBJ2-7	NA	NA	TGTGCCAGCAGCTTGGGGGACTTGAGCTCCTACGAGCAGTACTTC	CASSLGDLSSYEQYF
TRBV19	TRBJ1-5	TRBD1	NA	TGTGCCAGTAGTATGGACAGGGGGAACAATCAGCCCCAGCATTTT	CASSMDRGNNQPQHF
TRBV5-1	TRBJ2-7	NA	NA	TGCGCCAGCAGCTTGAGTAGCGGCTATATCTACGAGCAGTACTTC	CASSLSSGYIYEQYF
TRBV24-1	TRBJ2-2	NA	NA	TGTGCCACCAGCCCGGGTCCGTCTTCCACCTCGAACACCGGGGAGCTGTTTTTT	CATSPGPSSTSNTGELFF
TRBV3-1/TRBV3-2	TRBJ2-2	NA	NA	TGTGCCAGCAGCCAGGGCCGGGGCGGCACCGGGGAGCTGTTTTTT	CASSQGRGGTGELFF
TRBV10-2	TRBJ2-7	NA	NA	TGCGCCAGCAGTGAAAGGCAGACCCGATACGAGCAGTACTTC	CASSERQTRYEQYF
TRBV5-1	TRBJ2-7	NA	NA	TGCGCCAGCAGTATGGAAAGGACGTGGGGAGCCGAGCAGTACTTC	CASSMERTWGAEQYF
TRBV18	TRBJ2-5	NA	NA	TGTGCCAGCTCACCACCGACGGGGGCTAGAGAGACCCAGTACTTC	CASSPPTGARETQYF
TRBV5-1	TRBJ1-5	NA	NA	TGCGCCAGCAGCCAAGGGACCGCTGGAAATCAGCCCCAGCATTTT	CASSQGTAGNQPQHF
TRBV19	TRBJ1-1	NA	NA	TGTGCCAGTAGCAGGGACAAGTTGAACACTGAAGCTTTCTTT	CASSRDKLNTEAFF
TRBV6-5	TRBJ2-7	NA	NA	TGTGCCAGCAGTCGACAGATTTACTACGAGCAGTACTTC	CASSRQIYYEQYF
TRBV4-2	TRBJ1-2	NA	NA	TGTGCCAGCAGCCAAGAACAGCTATCCTATGGCTACACCTTC	CASSQEQLSYGYTF
TRBV6-5	TRBJ2-1	TRBD1	NA	TGTGCCAGCGGCGGCGGGACAGGGGTAAATGAGCAGTTCTTC	CASGGGTGVNEQFF
TRBV9	TRBJ2-2	NA	NA	TGTGCCAGCAGCGTAGCGGGGGAGCTGTTTTTT	CASSVAGELFF
TRBV11-2	TRBJ2-1	NA	NA	TGTGCCAGCAGCTTAGAAGTACGGCAGTTCTTC	CASSLEVRQFF
TRBV25-1	TRBJ2-7	NA	NA	TGTGCCACCACCTCTAGCTACGAGCAGTACTTC	CATTSSYEQYF
TRBV3-1/TRBV3-2	TRBJ2-5	TRBD2	NA	TGTGCCAGCACCCCGGGACTAGCGGTTCAAGAGACCCAGTACTTC	CASTPGLAVQETQYF
TRBV10-1	TRBJ2-3	NA	NA	TGCGCCAGCAGTGAGTCTACGGGGTGGTCGGATACGCAGTATTTT	CASSESTGWSDTQYF
TRBV5-1	TRBJ2-7	NA	NA	TGCGCCAGCAGTTCGGGACTGGAAAACTACGAGCAGTACTTC	CASSSGLENYEQYF